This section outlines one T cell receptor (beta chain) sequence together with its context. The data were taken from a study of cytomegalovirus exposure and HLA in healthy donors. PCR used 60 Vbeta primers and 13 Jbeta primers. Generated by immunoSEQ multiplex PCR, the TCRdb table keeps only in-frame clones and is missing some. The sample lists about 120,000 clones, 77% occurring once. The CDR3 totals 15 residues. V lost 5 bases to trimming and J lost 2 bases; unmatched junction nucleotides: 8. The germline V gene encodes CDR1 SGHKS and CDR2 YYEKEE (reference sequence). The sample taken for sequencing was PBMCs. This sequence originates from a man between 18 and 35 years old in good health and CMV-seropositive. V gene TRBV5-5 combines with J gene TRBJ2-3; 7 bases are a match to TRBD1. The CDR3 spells CASSYWTGPTDTQYF. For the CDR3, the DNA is TGTGCCAGCAGTTACTGGACAGGTCCCACAGATACGCAGTATTTT.